Listed below are T cell receptor beta chains from one sample, sequenced in a study of shared clonotypes between healthy human individuals. The data were produced by immunoSEQ multiplex PCR, yet TCRdb's version contains in-frame clones alone and is incomplete. The sample holds hundreds of thousands of clones, about 95% seen once. Sequencing was performed on naive CD8+ T cells sorted from blood. The receptors were sampled from a woman aged 25 to 39 in good health. The CDR3 runs from the conserved cysteine through the conserved F or W. A D gene is named only where the DNA matches it firmly. Size is omitted from some rows. Given values are once, few, many or a class for expanded clones.

V	J	D	size	DNA	CDR3
TRBV27	TRBJ2-3	.	.	TGTGCCAGCAGTTTTTTGTCCGATACGCAGTATTTT	CASSFLSDTQYF
TRBV7-9	TRBJ1-1	TRBD1	.	TGTGCCAGCAGCTTGGGACAGGGCACTGAAGCTTTCTTT	CASSLGQGTEAFF
TRBV5-5	TRBJ1-2	.	.	TGTGCCAGCAGAAATAGGGGTGACTATGGCTACACCTTC	CASRNRGDYGYTF
TRBV27	TRBJ2-1	TRBD2	.	TGTGCCAGCAGTACCTCGGGACTAGTAAATGAGCAGTTCTTC	CASSTSGLVNEQFF
TRBV28	TRBJ1-1	.	.	TGTGCCAGCAGCCAATGGGGCCGGCGAGACACTGAAGCTTTCTTT	CASSQWGRRDTEAFF
TRBV27	TRBJ2-7	.	.	TGTGCCAGCAGTATATTCGGGGGGCGGTTCGACGAGCAGTACTTC	CASSIFGGRFDEQYF
TRBV11-3	TRBJ1-1	.	.	TGTGCCAGCAGCTCCGACGGACAGGAAGCTTTCTTT	CASSSDGQEAFF
TRBV15	TRBJ2-5	.	.	TGTGCCACCAGCAGACGACTTTCCCTGGAGCAGTACTTC	CATSRRLSLEQYF
TRBV28	TRBJ2-7	.	.	TGTGCCAGCACTCATGATACAGGCCCCACCTACGAGCAGTACTTC	CASTHDTGPTYEQYF
TRBV28	TRBJ2-3	.	.	TGTGCCAGCAACCCGGGAGAGGCAGATACGCAGTATTTT	CASNPGEADTQYF
TRBV21-1	TRBJ2-1	.	.	TGTGCCAGCAGCACTATATGCGGTGAGCAGTTCTTC	CASSTICGEQFF
TRBV2	TRBJ2-5	TRBD2	.	TGTGCCAGCACTACCTGGACTAGCGGGAAAGAGACCCAGTACTTC	CASTTWTSGKETQYF
TRBV6-6	TRBJ2-3	TRBD2	.	TGTGCCAGCAGTTACTCGGGACTAGCGGAGTGGGATACGCAGTATTTT	CASSYSGLAEWDTQYF
TRBV27	TRBJ1-1	.	few	TGTGCCAGCAGTTTAAGGGTTGGGGGCACTGAAGCTTTCTTT	CASSLRVGGTEAFF
TRBV9	TRBJ1-4	.	.	TGTGCCAGCAGCACCGGACATGCCCATGAAAAACTGTTTTTT	CASSTGHAHEKLFF
TRBV9	TRBJ2-3	.	.	TGTGCCAGCAGCGTAGGGACCCATCCAGATACGCAGTATTTT	CASSVGTHPDTQYF
TRBV6-5	TRBJ2-3	.	.	TGTGCCAGCAGTACCGGGAGTCTTACAGATACGCAGTATTTT	CASSTGSLTDTQYF
TRBV27	TRBJ2-7	TRBD1	few	TGTGCCAGCAGACCCGGGACAGGCTACGAGCAGTACTTC	CASRPGTGYEQYF
TRBV7-2	TRBJ2-7	.	.	TGTGCCAGCAGCTTAGCCGCAGGAAACTACGAGCAGTACTTC	CASSLAAGNYEQYF
TRBV27	TRBJ1-2	.	.	TGTGCCAGCAGTTTGTGGGGTGGGTATGGCTACACCTTC	CASSLWGGYGYTF
TRBV4-2	TRBJ2-1	.	.	TGTGCCAGCAGCCAAGATGACGAGCAGTTCTTC	CASSQDDEQFF
TRBV13	TRBJ2-7	.	once	TGTGCCAGCAGCACGGGCGGCTACGAGCAGTACTTC	CASSTGGYEQYF